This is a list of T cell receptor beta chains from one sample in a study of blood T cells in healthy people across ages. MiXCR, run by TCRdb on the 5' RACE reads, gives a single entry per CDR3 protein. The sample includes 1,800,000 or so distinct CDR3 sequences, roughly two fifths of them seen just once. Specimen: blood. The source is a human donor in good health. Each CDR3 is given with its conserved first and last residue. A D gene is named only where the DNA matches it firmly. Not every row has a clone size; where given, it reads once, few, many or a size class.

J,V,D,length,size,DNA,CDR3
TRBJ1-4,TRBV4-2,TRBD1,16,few,TGTGCCAGCAGCCGAGGATCCCAGGGGGCGGGTGAAAAACTGTTTTTT,CASSRGSQGAGEKLFF
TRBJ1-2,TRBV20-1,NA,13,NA,TGCAGTGCTATTGTTAAGGGACTGTATGGCTACACCTTC,CSAIVKGLYGYTF
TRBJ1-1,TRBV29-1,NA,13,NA,TGCAGCGGGCACAGGGTTGAGAACACTGAAGCTTTCTTT,CSGHRVENTEAFF
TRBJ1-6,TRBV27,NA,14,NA,TGTGCCAGCAGTCCCATACAGGGCCATTCACCCCTCCACTTT,CASSPIQGHSPLHF
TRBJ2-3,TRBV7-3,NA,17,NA,TGTGCCAGCAGCTTGGGCCCCAGCGGGCTTAGCACAGATACGCAGTATTTT,CASSLGPSGLSTDTQYF
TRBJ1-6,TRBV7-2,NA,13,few,TGTGCCAGCAGCTTTTCACGACACTCACCCCTCCACTTT,CASSFSRHSPLHF
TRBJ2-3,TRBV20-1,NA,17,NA,TGCAGTGCTAGCGGCGGGGCCACCTCCTCCCTCACAGATACGCAGTATTTT,CSASGGATSSLTDTQYF
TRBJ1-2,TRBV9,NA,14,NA,TGTGCCAGCAGCGCAGATGGGGTCAACTATGGCTACACCTTC,CASSADGVNYGYTF
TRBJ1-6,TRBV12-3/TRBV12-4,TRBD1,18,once,TGTGCCAGCAGTTTAGAGGCCTGGACAGGCAGGTTTAATTCACCCCTCCACTTT,CASSLEAWTGRFNSPLHF
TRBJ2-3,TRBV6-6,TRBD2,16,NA,TGTGCCAGCAGTTACGGACTAGCGGGGGGCCCAGGTACGCAGTATTTT,CASSYGLAGGPGTQYF
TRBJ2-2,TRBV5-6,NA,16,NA,TGTGCCAGCAGCTTGGGAAAGGTCCGCTACGCCGGGGAGCTGTTTTTT,CASSLGKVRYAGELFF
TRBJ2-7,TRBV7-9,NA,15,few,TGTGCCAGCAGCTTAGCGGGCTGGGCCTCCTACGAGCAGTACTTC,CASSLAGWASYEQYF
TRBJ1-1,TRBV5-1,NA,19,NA,TGCGCCAGCAGCTCTTCCCCAGGGGTGTTATCTCTGCGGAACACTGAAGCTTTCTTT,CASSSSPGVLSLRNTEAFF
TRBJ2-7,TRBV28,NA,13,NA,TGTGCCAGCAGGTTATGGGGTCGAAACGAGCAGTACTTC,CASRLWGRNEQYF
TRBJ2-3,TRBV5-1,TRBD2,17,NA,TGCGCCAGCAGCTTGGGCCTAGCGGGGGCCCGAGGAGATACGCAGTATTTT,CASSLGLAGARGDTQYF
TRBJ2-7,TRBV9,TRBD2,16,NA,TGTGCCAGCAGCGTCCACCGTAGCGGGGGAGGGTATGAGCAGTACTTC,CASSVHRSGGGYEQYF
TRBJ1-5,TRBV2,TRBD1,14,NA,TGTGCCAGCTCGTTAACGGCAGGGGGTCAGCCCCAGCATTTT,CASSLTAGGQPQHF
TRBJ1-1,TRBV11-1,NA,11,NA,TGTGCCAGCAGCTTAGCGGAATCTCGTTTCTTT,CASSLAESRFF
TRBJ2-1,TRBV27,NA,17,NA,TGTGCCAGCAGTCCCCTTGCAAGTGGCCCCTCCTACAATGAGCAGTTCTTC,CASSPLASGPSYNEQFF
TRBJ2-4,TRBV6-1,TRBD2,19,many,TGTGCCAGCAGTAGACAGACTAGCGGGGCGTCTGTGGCCAAAAACATTCAGTACTTC,CASSRQTSGASVAKNIQYF